Below are 13 T cell receptor beta chains sequenced from a single sample in a study of CD4+ T cells in melanoma (dated by TCRdb to the early 2020s). Receptor libraries were prepared by the immunoSEQ multiplex PCR assay. What TCRdb holds here is the immuneACCESS table cut down to in-frame rearrangements. Part of the clones is not present; checked against another copy, under half of the missing clones reflect an unresolved V gene, and the others are unexplained. The table for this sample lists approximately 20,000 clones; approximately 83% of them were counted only once. Together, the top ten hold around 5.1% of the sample. Sequenced input: cells from a culture (not recorded whether cultured in vitro). Receptors originate from a human donor with melanoma.

This clone was picked up a small number of times. This sequence joins TRBV5-1 and TRBJ2-1, with D possibly being TRBD2 (6 bases). Trimming shortened V by 4 bases and J by 6 bases, and 20 bases separated the two germline ends. The germline V gene encodes CDR1 SGHRS and CDR2 YFSETQ. This CDR3 is 16 amino acids long. CDR3 region: CASSPGAGSIGNEQFF. The CDR3 DNA is TGCGCCAGCAGCCCTGGGGCGGGGTCAATAGGCAATGAGCAGTTCTTC.

The V call is TRBV5-1, the J call TRBJ2-5; D possibly corresponds to TRBD2 (5 bases). Trimming shortened V by 5 bases and J by 0 bases, and 14 bases separated the two germline ends. Germline assignment: CDR1 SGHRS and CDR2 YFSETQ. The CDR3 covers 15 residues. CDR3 sequence: CASSLQGGYQETQYF. CDR3 nucleotides: TGCGCCAGCAGTCTCCAAGGAGGATACCAAGAGACCCAGTACTTC.

This sequence joins TRBV4-1 and TRBJ2-3, with 9 bases lining up with TRBD1. Looked up from germline, CDR1 is MGHRA and CDR2 is YSYEKL. The CDR3 sequence is 17 residues long. Trimming took 0 bases from V and 2 from J; bases not matched to a gene: 6. CDR3 sequence (DNA): TGCGCCAGCAGCCAAGATCCAGGGGACAGGGTCACAGATACGCAGTATTTT. Encoded protein: CASSQDPGDRVTDTQYF.

The chain is built from TRBV30 and TRBJ1-1, with 7 nucleotides matching TRBD1. Germline V gene lookup returns CDR1 GTSNPN and CDR2 SVGIG (reference sequence). The CDR3 runs 16 residues. With 6 bases clipped from V and 1 base from J, the junction kept 14 bases outside the gene matches. The CDR3 protein is CACGPQGVRKNTEAFF. The CDR3 bases are TGTGCCTGCGGACCTCAGGGGGTGAGGAAGAACACTGAAGCTTTCTTT. The full variable domain, its missing parts supplied by reference TRBV30 and TRBJ1-1, is SQTIHQWPATLVQPVGSPLSLECTVEGTSNPNLYWYRQAAGRGLQLLFYSVGIGQISSEVPQNLSASRPQDRQFILSSKKLLLSDSGFYLCACGPQGVRKNTEAFFGQGTRLTVV.

CDR3 nucleotides: TGTGCCAGCAGCACACTAGCCCTCACCTACAATGAGCAGTTCTTC. It translates to CASSTLALTYNEQFF. This chain joins TRBV7-9 and TRBJ2-1, with TRBD2 as a possible D gene (6 bases). The CDR3 sequence is 15 residues long. CDR1 is SEHNR, CDR2 FQNEAQ, per germline (reference sequence). Trimming shortened V by 5 bases and J by 2 bases, and 13 bases separated the two germline ends.

This sequence joins TRBV5-1 and TRBJ2-1, with TRBD1 matching over 9 bases. Trimming at V came to 4 bases and at J to 3 bases, leaving 8 bases not matched to a gene. The CDR3 consists of 16 residues. Germline V gene sequence: CDR1 SGHRS, CDR2 YFSETQ. The CDR3 bases are TGCGCCAGCAGCCCCGATACAGGGGGCGGCTACAATGAGCAGTTCTTC. This translates into CASSPDTGGGYNEQFF.

V and J are TRBV11-2 and TRBJ2-1; TRBD1 matches at 8 bases. V lost 4 bases to trimming and J lost 2 bases; unmatched junction nucleotides: 1. CDR3 length equals 14 residues. Germline V gene data show CDR1 as SGHAT and CDR2 as FQNNGV. The DNA of the CDR3 is TGTGCCAGCAGCTCAGGGGGCGCCTACAATGAGCAGTTCTTC. The encoded protein is CASSSGGAYNEQFF.

In nucleotides, the CDR3 is TGTGCCAGCAGCTTATTAGACGCAGTGGAGACCCAGTACTTC. It codes for CASSLLDAVETQYF. This chain uses TRBV13 with TRBJ2-5; no clear D gene. The CDR3 runs 14 residues. Germline CDR1 and CDR2: PRHDT and FYEKMQ (reference sequence). Trimming took off 2 bases at V and 5 bases at J, with 12 bases between the two ends. Using reference TRBV13 and TRBJ2-5 for the parts outside the CDR3, the full variable domain is AAGVIQSPRHLIKEKRETATLKCYPIPRHDTVYWYQQGPGQDPQFLISFYEKMQSDKGSIPDRFSAQQFSDYHSELNMSSLELGDSALYFCASSLLDAVETQYFGPGTRLLVL.

J is TRBJ1-5 and V is TRBV7-9, with D perhaps matching TRBD1 (6 bases). V was pared by 2 bases and J by 11 bases, with 10 bases between. Germline lookup yields CDR1 SEHNR and CDR2 FQNEAQ (reference sequence). The CDR3 is 12 amino acids. CDR3 nucleotide sequence: TGTGCCAGCAGCTTACAATCAGGGGCCCAGCATTTT. It specifies CASSLQSGAQHF.

V gene TRBV6-1 combines with J gene TRBJ1-5; D is unresolved. CDR3 size: 15 residues. Germline V CDR1 and CDR2: MNHNS, SASEGT. V was shortened by 0 bases and J by 5 bases, with 11 bases between the two germline ends. This CDR3 reads CASSEAPQDYQPQHF. The CDR3 DNA reads TGTGCCAGCAGTGAAGCGCCCCAGGATTATCAGCCCCAGCATTTT.

The chain employs TRBV30 and TRBJ2-7; 11 positions agree with TRBD1. The CDR3 length is 14 residues. CDR1 GTSNPN and CDR2 SVGIG come from the germline V gene (reference sequence). Trimming at V came to 3 bases and at J to 2 bases, leaving 3 bases not matched to a gene. The CDR3 is CAWRGQGVAYEQYF. CDR3 in DNA: TGTGCCTGGAGGGGACAGGGGGTAGCCTACGAGCAGTACTTC.

This clone was seen just once. The rearrangement uses TRBV5-1 and TRBJ2-2, with 8 nucleotides matching TRBD2. The CDR3 length is 18 residues. Trimming removed 1 base from V and 5 bases from J; junction bases left unmatched: 13. The V gene's germline CDR1 is SGHRS and CDR2 YFSETQ. CDR3 coding DNA: TGCGCCAGCAGCTTGTTTAGTATCGGGGGGGCCAAAACCGGGGAGCTGTTTTTT. Its protein is CASSLFSIGGAKTGELFF.

The chain uses TRBV15 and TRBJ2-7; D is ambiguous. CDR1 is LNHNV and CDR2 is YYDKDF in the germline V gene (reference sequence). The CDR3 runs to 14 residues. Deletions cut 1 base from V and 6 bases from J, with 13 bases between. DNA of the CDR3: TGTGCCACCAGCAGAGGGACCACAAAGAGCGAGCAGTACTTC. Amino acids: CATSRGTTKSEQYF.